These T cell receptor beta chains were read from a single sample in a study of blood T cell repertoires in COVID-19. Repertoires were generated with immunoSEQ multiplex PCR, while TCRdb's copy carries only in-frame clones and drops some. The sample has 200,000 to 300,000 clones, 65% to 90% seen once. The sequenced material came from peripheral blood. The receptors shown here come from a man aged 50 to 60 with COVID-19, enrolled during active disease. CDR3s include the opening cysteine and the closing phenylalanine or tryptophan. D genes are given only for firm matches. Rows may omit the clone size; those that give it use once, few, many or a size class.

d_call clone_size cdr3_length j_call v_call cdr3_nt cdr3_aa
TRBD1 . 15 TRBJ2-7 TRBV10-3 TGTGCCATCAGTGCCAGGGGGTCGAAATTATACGAGCAGTACTTC CAISARGSKLYEQYF
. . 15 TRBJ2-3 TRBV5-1 TGCGCCAGCAGCTTGGCCGCAGGGGTTGAAGATACGCAGTATTTT CASSLAAGVEDTQYF
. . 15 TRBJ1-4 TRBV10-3 TGTGCCATCAGTGCGGGACATTCAACTAATGAAAAACTGTTTTTT CAISAGHSTNEKLFF
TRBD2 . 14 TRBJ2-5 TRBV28 TGTGCCAGCAGTTTTAGCGGGGTCCAAGAGACCCAGTACTTC CASSFSGVQETQYF
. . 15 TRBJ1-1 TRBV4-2 TGTGCCAGCAGCCAAGAGGCTCAGGGAGGGACTGAAGCTTTCTTT CASSQEAQGGTEAFF
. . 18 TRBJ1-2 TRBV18 TGTGCCAGCTCACCACCTGTAGGACAGACCTCTTCTAACTATGGCTACACCTTC CASSPPVGQTSSNYGYTF
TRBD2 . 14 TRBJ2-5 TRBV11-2 TGTGCCAGCAGCTCGCATTCCGGGACTAGCGGGTATTACTTC CASSSHSGTSGYYF
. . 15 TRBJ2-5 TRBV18 TGTGCCAGCTCCCCGACGGCAGGGGGGAAAGAGACCCAGTACTTC CASSPTAGGKETQYF
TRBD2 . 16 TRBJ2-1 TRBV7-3 TGTGCCAGCAGCCAAGTTGGCCTAGCGGGTGCTAATGAGCAGTTCTTC CASSQVGLAGANEQFF
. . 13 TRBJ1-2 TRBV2 TGTGCCAGCAGCGAAGGAACAATCTATGGCTACACCTTC CASSEGTIYGYTF
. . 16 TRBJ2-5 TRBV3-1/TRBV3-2 TGTGCCAGCAGCCACTCGCGGGGGCCTTCCCAAGGGACCCAGTACTTC CASSHSRGPSQGTQYF
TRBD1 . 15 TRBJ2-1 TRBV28 TGTGCCAGCAGGGGGACAGGGGGCTCCTACAATGAGCAGTTCTTC CASRGTGGSYNEQFF
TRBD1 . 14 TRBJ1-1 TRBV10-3 TGTGCCATCAGTACCACAGGGGTGGATACTGAAGCTTTCTTT CAISTTGVDTEAFF
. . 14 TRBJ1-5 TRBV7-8 TGTGCCAGCAGCTTAAGTGAGGGCAATCAGCCCCAGCATTTT CASSLSEGNQPQHF
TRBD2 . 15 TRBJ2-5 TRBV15 TGTGCCACCAGCAGAGAGAGGACTAGTGGAGAGACCCAGTACTTC CATSRERTSGETQYF
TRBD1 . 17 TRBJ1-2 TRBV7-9 TGTGCCAGCAGCCTAAGACAGGGGAGGGTAATTGACTATGGCTACACCTTC CASSLRQGRVIDYGYTF
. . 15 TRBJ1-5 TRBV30 TGTGCCTGGAGTCGTACAGACCTTAGCAATCAGCCCCAGCATTTT CAWSRTDLSNQPQHF
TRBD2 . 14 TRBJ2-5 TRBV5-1 TGCGCCAGCAGCCCCCGACTAGCGCAAGAGACCCAGTACTTC CASSPRLAQETQYF
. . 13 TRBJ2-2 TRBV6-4 TGTGCCAGCAGTGACTCACAGTCCGGGGAGCTGTTTTTT CASSDSQSGELFF
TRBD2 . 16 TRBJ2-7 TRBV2 TGTGCCAGCAGTGAACCCCTAGCGGGGGGGTTGCTCGAGCAGTACTTC CASSEPLAGGLLEQYF
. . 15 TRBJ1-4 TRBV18 TGTGCCAGCTCAAACCTCCTCGGCCCGGGGGAAAAACTGTTTTTT CASSNLLGPGEKLFF
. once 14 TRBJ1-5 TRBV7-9 TGTGCCAGCAGCTTCTCTCCAGGGAATCAGCCCCAGCATTTT CASSFSPGNQPQHF
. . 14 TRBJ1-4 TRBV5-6 TGTGCCAGCAGCTTGATCGCAACTAATGAAAAACTGTTTTTT CASSLIATNEKLFF
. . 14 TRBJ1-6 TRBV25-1 TGTGCCAGCAGGGCCGACTATCCGGGATCACCCCTCCACTTT CASRADYPGSPLHF
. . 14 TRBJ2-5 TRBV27 TGTGCCAGCAGCTTCAGCGGGTACCAAGAGACCCAGTACTTC CASSFSGYQETQYF
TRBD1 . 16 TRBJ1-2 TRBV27 TGTGCCAGCAGTCCGGGGACAGGGGGGACAAGCTATGGCTACACCTTC CASSPGTGGTSYGYTF
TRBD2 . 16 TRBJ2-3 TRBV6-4 TGTGCCAGCAGGGCTCTAGCGGGGGGCGACACAGATACGCAGTATTTT CASRALAGGDTDTQYF
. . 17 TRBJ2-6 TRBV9 TGTGCCAGCAGCGGAGGGGGTCTAGGCTCTGGGGCCAACGTCCTGACTTTC CASSGGGLGSGANVLTF
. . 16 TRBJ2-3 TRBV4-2 TGTGCCAGCAGCCAAGACCCGGCCAGGGGCGCAGATACGCAGTATTTT CASSQDPARGADTQYF
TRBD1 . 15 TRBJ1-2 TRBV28 TGTGCCAGCAGCGATTGGACAGGGGGCCCCTATGGCTACACCTTC CASSDWTGGPYGYTF
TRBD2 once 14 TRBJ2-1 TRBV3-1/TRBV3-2 TGTGCCAGCAGCCAAGATCTACTAGCGAATGAGCAGTTCTTC CASSQDLLANEQFF
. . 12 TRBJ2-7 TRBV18 TGTGCCAGCTCATGGGGGGAGGACGAGCAGTACTTC CASSWGEDEQYF
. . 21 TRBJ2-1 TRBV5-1 TGCGCCAGCAGCTTGGCGAGACACCAGTTGACAGGCGGTAGCTCCTACAATGAGCAGTTCTTC CASSLARHQLTGGSSYNEQFF
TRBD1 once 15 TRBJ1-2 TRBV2 TGTGCCAGCAGTCTACGGGACAGGGGTTTGGAGGGCTACACCTTC CASSLRDRGLEGYTF
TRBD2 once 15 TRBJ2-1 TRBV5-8 TGTGCCAGCAGCTCGGGACTAGCGGGGTACAATGAGCAGTTCTTC CASSSGLAGYNEQFF
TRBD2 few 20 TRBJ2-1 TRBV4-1 TGCGCCAGCAGCCAAGATCGACCTAGCGGGGGCCCAAGCTCCTACAATGAGCAGTTCTTC CASSQDRPSGGPSSYNEQFF
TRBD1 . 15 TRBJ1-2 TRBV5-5 TGTGCCAGCAGCCCGCAGGGGGCTGGTAACTATGGCTACACCTTC CASSPQGAGNYGYTF
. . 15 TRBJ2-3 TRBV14 TGTGCCAGCAGCCAACAGCAGACTAGCACAGATACGCAGTATTTT CASSQQQTSTDTQYF
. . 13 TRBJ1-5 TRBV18 TGTGCCAGCTCACCAACAAGAAATCAGCCCCAGCATTTT CASSPTRNQPQHF
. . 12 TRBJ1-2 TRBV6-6 TGTGCCAGCAGTTTCCGCGGAGATGGCTACACCTTC CASSFRGDGYTF
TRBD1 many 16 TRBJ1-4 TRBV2 TGTGCCAGCAGTGAAGCCGACGACAGGGAAGAGGAAAAACTGTTTTTT CASSEADDREEEKLFF
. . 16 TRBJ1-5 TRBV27 TGTGCCAGCAGTCCAGTCCGGACAGCTGGGGATCAGCCCCAGCATTTT CASSPVRTAGDQPQHF
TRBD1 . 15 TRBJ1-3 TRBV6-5 TGTGCCAGCAGAGGACAGGGGATGGAAGGAAACACCATATATTTT CASRGQGMEGNTIYF
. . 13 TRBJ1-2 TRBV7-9 TGTGCCAGCAGCGCCGTAGGAGGGTATGGCTACACCTTC CASSAVGGYGYTF
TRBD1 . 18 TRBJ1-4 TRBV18 TGTGCCAGCTCACCCCAAGGCCGCAGGGGGCTTTCTAATGAAAAACTGTTTTTT CASSPQGRRGLSNEKLFF
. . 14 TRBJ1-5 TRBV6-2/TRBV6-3 TGTGCCAGCAGTTACTCCAACAGGTATCAGCCCCAGCATTTT CASSYSNRYQPQHF
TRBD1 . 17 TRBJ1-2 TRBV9 TGTGCCAGCAGCGTAGATTTAAGACAGGGAGCGGGAGGAGGCTACACCTTC CASSVDLRQGAGGGYTF
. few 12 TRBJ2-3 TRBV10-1 TGCGCCAGCAGTGCGCGGACAGATACGCAGTATTTT CASSARTDTQYF
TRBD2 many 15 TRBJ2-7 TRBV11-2 TGTGCCAGCAGCATGACTAGCGGGGGGGCATACGAGCAGTACTTC CASSMTSGGAYEQYF
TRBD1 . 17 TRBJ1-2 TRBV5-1 TGCGCCAGCAGCTTGGACCTTTCTAACAGGGGTAACTATGGCTACACCTTC CASSLDLSNRGNYGYTF
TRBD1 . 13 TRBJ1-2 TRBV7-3 TGTGCCAGCAGCTTACAAGACAGGGGTGGCTACACCTTC CASSLQDRGGYTF
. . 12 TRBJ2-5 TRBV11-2 TGTGCCAGCAGCTTAGACCGGGGTGCCCAGTACTTC CASSLDRGAQYF
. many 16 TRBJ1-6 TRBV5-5 TGTGCCAGCAGTAAGGCGGTACACTCCTATAATTCACCCCTCCACTTT CASSKAVHSYNSPLHF
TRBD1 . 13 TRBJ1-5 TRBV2 TGTGCCAGCATAGGACAGGGGGGATGGTCCCAGCATTTT CASIGQGGWSQHF
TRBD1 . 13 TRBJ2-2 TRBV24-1 TGTGCCACCAGCCGGACAGGGGGCGGGGAGCTGTTTTTT CATSRTGGGELFF
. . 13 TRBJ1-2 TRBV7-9 TGTGCCAGCAGCTTGGACAGATACTATGGCTACACCTTC CASSLDRYYGYTF
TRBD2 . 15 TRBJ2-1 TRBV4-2 TGTGCCAGCAGCCAAGTCGCAGCGGGGGGGAATGAGCAGTTCTTC CASSQVAAGGNEQFF
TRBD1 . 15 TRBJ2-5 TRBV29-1 TGCAGCTCACGATCCGGGACAGGGGGCGGAGAGACCCAGTACTTC CSSRSGTGGGETQYF
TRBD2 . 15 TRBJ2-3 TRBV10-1 TGCGCCAGCAGTTCAGGGAGGGGTGGCACAGATACGCAGTATTTT CASSSGRGGTDTQYF
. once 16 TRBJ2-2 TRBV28 TGTGCCAGCAGTTTCCCCAGGGTCGCGAACACCGGGGAGCTGTTTTTT CASSFPRVANTGELFF